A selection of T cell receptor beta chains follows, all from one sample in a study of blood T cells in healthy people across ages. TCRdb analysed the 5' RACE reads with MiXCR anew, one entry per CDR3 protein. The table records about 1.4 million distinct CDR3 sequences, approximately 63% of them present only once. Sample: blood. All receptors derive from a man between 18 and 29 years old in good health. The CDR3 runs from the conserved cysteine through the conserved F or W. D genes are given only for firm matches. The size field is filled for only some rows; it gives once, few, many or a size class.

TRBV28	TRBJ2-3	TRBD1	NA	CDSSTQTGGTDTQYF	TGTGACAGCAGCACTCAGACAGGGGGAACAGATACGCAGTATTTT
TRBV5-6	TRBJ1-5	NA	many	CASSGRVNPSQPQHF	TGTGCCAGCAGCGGAAGGGTGAATCCCTCTCAGCCCCAGCATTTT
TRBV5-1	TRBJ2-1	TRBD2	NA	CASTLGAGLAVNEQFF	TGCGCCAGCACCCTTGGGGCCGGACTAGCGGTCAATGAGCAGTTCTTC
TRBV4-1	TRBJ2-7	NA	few	CASSQDEFEGDYEQYF	TGCGCCAGCAGCCAAGACGAGTTTGAGGGGGATTACGAGCAGTACTTC
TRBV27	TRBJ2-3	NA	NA	CASSLWWTDTQYF	TGTGCCAGCAGTTTATGGTGGACAGATACGCAGTATTTT
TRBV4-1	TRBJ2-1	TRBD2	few	CASSLISGGAHNEQFF	TGCGCCAGCAGCCTAATTAGCGGGGGGGCCCACAATGAGCAGTTCTTC
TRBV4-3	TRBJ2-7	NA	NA	CASSRAWVGGGEQYF	TGCGCCAGCAGCCGAGCGTGGGTAGGAGGGGGCGAGCAGTACTTC
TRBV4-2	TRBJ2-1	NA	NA	CASSQAGGGRVPYNEQFF	TGTGCCAGCAGCCAGGCTGGGGGGGGCCGGGTCCCCTACAATGAGCAGTTCTTC
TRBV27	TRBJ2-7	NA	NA	CASSFQGGEQYF	TGTGCCAGCAGTTTTCAGGGGGGCGAGCAGTACTTC
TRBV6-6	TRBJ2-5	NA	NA	CASSYSLADQETQYF	TGTGCCAGCAGTTACTCCTTAGCGGACCAAGAGACCCAGTACTTC
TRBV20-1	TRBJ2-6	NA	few	CSARGALSGANVLTF	TGCAGTGCTAGAGGGGCCCTCTCTGGGGCCAACGTCCTGACTTTC
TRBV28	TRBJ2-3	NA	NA	CASSLPLLAGRDTQYF	TGTGCCAGCAGTTTACCCCTACTAGCCGGCAGGGATACGCAGTATTTT
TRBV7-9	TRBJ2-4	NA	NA	CASSLAGEGGIQYF	TGTGCCAGCAGCTTGGCAGGGGAGGGTGGCATTCAGTACTTC
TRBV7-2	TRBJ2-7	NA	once	CASSAGTAEQYF	TGTGCCAGCAGCGCGGGGACAGCCGAGCAGTACTTC
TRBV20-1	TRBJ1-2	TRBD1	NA	CSARTGDNYGYTF	TGCAGTGCTCGGACAGGGGATAACTATGGCTACACCTTC
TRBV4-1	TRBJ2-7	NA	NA	CASSHEDAYERYF	TGCGCCAGCAGCCATGAGGACGCCTACGAGCGGTACTTC
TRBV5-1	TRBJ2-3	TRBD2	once	CASSLVLGTSKDTQYF	TGCGCCAGCAGCTTGGTATTGGGGACTAGCAAAGATACGCAGTATTTT
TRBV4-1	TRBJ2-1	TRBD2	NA	CASSTGTSGVYSYNEQFF	TGCGCCAGCAGCACGGGGACTAGCGGGGTCTACTCCTACAATGAGCAGTTCTTC
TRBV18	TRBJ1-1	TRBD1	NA	CASSRRDRTEAFF	TGTGCCAGCTCACGACGGGACAGGACTGAAGCTTTCTTT
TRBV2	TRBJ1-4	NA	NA	CASTADRPGGEKLFF	TGTGCCAGCACCGCGGACCGACCCGGCGGTGAAAAACTGTTTTTT
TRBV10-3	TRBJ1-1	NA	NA	CAISARTASRTEAFF	TGTGCCATCAGTGCCAGGACAGCCTCGAGAACTGAAGCTTTCTTT
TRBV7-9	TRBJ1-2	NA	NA	CASSLAQASNYGYTF	TGTGCCAGCAGCTTAGCGCAGGCATCCAACTATGGCTACACCTTC